A single sample gave rise to the 31 T cell receptor beta chains below, sequenced in a study of OX40 agonist ivuxolimab in advanced cancers. The data were produced by immunoSEQ multiplex PCR, yet TCRdb's version contains in-frame clones alone and is incomplete. In the table there are roughly 54,000 clones, 80% to 90% of which are singletons. The specimen comprised CD4+ or CD8+ T cells sorted from blood, sampled in a trial of the OX40 agonist ivuxolimab. The receptors stem from an adult with an advanced solid tumor such as melanoma, head and neck, liver or kidney cancer.

CDR3 in DNA: TGTGCTAGTAGCGGGAGATCCTACGAGCAGTACTTC. It translates to CASSGRSYEQYF. This chain connects TRBV12-5 to TRBJ2-5; 8 nucleotides match TRBD2. TRBJ2-7 explains the end of the DNA better; the J call may be wrong. Germline values: CDR1 LGHNT, CDR2 FRNRAP. The CDR3 length is 12 residues.

This clone was seen more than once but under ten times. The rearrangement uses TRBV5-1 and TRBJ2-2, with D unresolved. This CDR3 spans 14 amino acids. Germline V lookup: CDR1 SGHRS, CDR2 YFSETQ. With 1 base removed from V and 1 base from J, the gap between germline ends came to 5 bases. The CDR3 loop is CASSLSGNTGELFF. In DNA form, the CDR3 reads TGCGCCAGCAGCTTGTCAGGGAACACCGGGGAGCTGTTTTTT.

Here the CDR3 DNA reads TGTGCCAGCAGCCAAGATAAAACTAGCGCGACAGGGGGTGAGCAGTACTTC. This codes for CASSQDKTSATGGEQYF. The chain recombines TRBV14 with TRBJ2-5; 9 positions match TRBD1. The CDR3 loop spans 17 amino acids. V trimming: 0 bases; J trimming: 11 bases; junction bases outside the gene matches: 16. Per the germline V gene, CDR1 is SGHDN and CDR2 is FVKESK.

This clone was observed once. An end of the junction differs from the germline gene, which may be a read error. Within the sample, other DNA sequences also encode this same CDR3. This chain joins TRBV4-3 and TRBJ1-2; 8 positions match TRBD1. The CDR3 sequence is 16 residues long. Looked up from germline, CDR1 is LGHNA and CDR2 is YSLEER. CDR3 nucleotide sequence: TGCGCTAGCAGCCAGGGAGGACAGGGAACCTTTTATGGCTACACCTTC. Translating gives CASSQGGQGTFYGYTF.

The J gene is TRBJ2-3, the V gene TRBV12-2. TRBV12-2 is a known pseudogene. The CDR3 totals 14 residues. The CDR3 DNA reads TGTGCAAGTCGCTTAGCTTACGGGCCAGATACGCAGTATTTT. Translation: CASRLAYGPDTQYF.

J is TRBJ2-1 and V is TRBV19; 7 bases line up with TRBD1. CDR1 and CDR2 (germline): LNHDA, SQIVND (reference sequence). The CDR3 consists of 15 residues. V was clipped by 9 bases and J by 0 bases; unmatched bases: 8. CDR3 residues: CASKPDRSSYNEQFF. CDR3 sequence (DNA): TGTGCCAGCAAACCGGACAGGAGCTCCTACAATGAGCAGTTCTTC.

This clone turned up a few times. The chain carries TRBV15 and TRBJ1-2; 7 bases map to TRBD1. V shed 3 bases, J shed 7 bases, and the junction held 8 bases outside the gene matches. CDR3 length: 14 residues. CDR1 and CDR2 from the germline V gene are LNHNV and YYDKDF (reference sequence). CDR3 sequence: CATSSRTTGAGYTF. The CDR3 DNA follows: TGTGCCACCAGCAGCCGGACCACAGGGGCTGGCTACACCTTC.

J is TRBJ1-1 and V is TRBV5-1; D unclear. The CDR3 extends over 13 amino acids. Germline loops: CDR1 SGHRS, CDR2 YFSETQ. Trimming stripped 4 bases from V and 7 bases from J, with 14 bases between. The DNA for the CDR3 is TGCGCCAGCAGCGTGATAGGGTTGGGTGAAGCTTTCTTT. It specifies CASSVIGLGEAFF.

The rearrangement uses TRBV7-9 and TRBJ2-1; tentatively, D is TRBD1 or TRBD2 (7 bases each). Germline V CDR1 and CDR2: SEHNR, FQNEAQ (reference sequence). V dropped 5 bases and J dropped 2 bases, with 25 bases sitting between them. The CDR3 sequence is 19 residues long. CDR3 DNA: TGTGCCAGCAGCCAACCCAGGGGGAGTGGAGCGGGGCCCTACAATGAGCAGTTCTTC. This gives the protein CASSQPRGSGAGPYNEQFF.

J is TRBJ2-1 and V is TRBV9; tentative D call: TRBD2 (6 bases). The CDR3 runs to 15 residues. Trimming stripped 1 base from V and 6 bases from J, with 14 bases between. Germline CDR1 and CDR2: SGDLS and YYNGEE. In DNA form, the CDR3 reads TGTGCCAGCAGCGTAAGTAGCGGCTTACCCAATGAGCAGTTCTTC. This encodes CASSVSSGLPNEQFF. The full variable domain, with the rest looked up from reference TRBV9 and TRBJ2-1, is DSGVTQTPKHLITATGQRVTLRCSPRSGDLSVYWYQQSLDQGLQFLIQYYNGEERAKGNILERFSAQQFPDLHSELNLSSLELGDSALYFCASSVSSGLPNEQFFGPGTRLTVL.

V is TRBV7-6 and J is TRBJ1-1; 8 positions agree with TRBD1. Germline-derived CDR1 and CDR2 are SGHVS and FNYEAQ. The V and J ends lost 4 bases and 6 bases, in that order; junction bases with no gene match: 4. The CDR3 runs 13 residues. CDR3 amino acids: CASSSQQGAEAFF. DNA of the CDR3: TGTGCCAGCAGCTCACAACAGGGGGCTGAAGCTTTCTTT.

The table lists this clone with a count of one. The chain joins TRBV11-2 to TRBJ1-3, with TRBD1 as a possible D gene (5 bases). Deletions cut 1 base from V and 3 bases from J, with 16 bases between. The CDR3 contains 17 residues. Looked up from germline, CDR1 is SGHAT and CDR2 is FQNNGV. CDR3 amino acids: CASSLGRGYSGGNTIYF. The CDR3 coding sequence is TGTGCCAGCAGCTTAGGCCGGGGGTATTCTGGTGGAAACACCATATATTTT.

V usage is TRBV5-1 and J usage is TRBJ2-3, with D perhaps matching TRBD1 or TRBD2 (6 bases each). The CDR3 has 20 amino acids. The V end lost 6 bases, the J end lost 0 bases, and 29 bases lay between the germline ends. The germline V gene encodes CDR1 SGHRS and CDR2 YFSETQ. The CDR3 is CASNILWGVTGPRSTDTQYF. The DNA for the CDR3 is TGCGCCAGCAACATTTTATGGGGGGTGACAGGTCCCCGTAGCACAGATACGCAGTATTTT. Full variable domain (remainder filled in from reference TRBV5-1 and TRBJ2-3): KAGVTQTPRYLIKTRGQQVTLSCSPISGHRSVSWYQQTPGQGLQFLFEYFSETQRNKGNFPGRFSGRQFSNSRSEMNVSTLELGDSALYLCASNILWGVTGPRSTDTQYFGPGTRLTVL.

This chain links TRBV5-1 with TRBJ2-7, with TRBD1 as a possible D gene (7 bases). Germline V gene data show CDR1 as SGHRS and CDR2 as YFSETQ. V lost 3 bases to trimming and J lost 4 bases, with 14 bases between them. CDR3 length: 14 residues. CDR3 DNA: TGCGCCAGCAGCTGGGAGGACAGGAGTTACGAGCAGTACTTC. Protein: CASSWEDRSYEQYF.

V is TRBV28 and J is TRBJ1-1; no definite D call. Trimming took off 2 bases at V and 2 bases at J, with 15 bases between the two ends. The germline CDR1 and CDR2 sequences are MDHEN and SYDVKM. The CDR3 covers 16 residues. CDR3 DNA sequence: TGTGCCAGCAGTTTACCTGGCCGTCCCGGAAACACTGAAGCTTTCTTT. It yields the protein CASSLPGRPGNTEAFF.

The table lists this clone with a count of one. The chain carries TRBV28 and TRBJ1-5; tentative D call: TRBD1 (5 bases). Germline CDR1 is MDHEN and CDR2 is SYDVKM. The CDR3 covers 17 residues. Trimming left V 2 bases short and J 0 bases short, with 14 bases between. This CDR3 is CASSLIGRVNSNQPQHF. CDR3 nucleotide sequence: TGTGCCAGCAGTTTAATCGGCAGGGTAAATAGCAATCAGCCCCAGCATTTT.

The chain uses TRBV7-9 and TRBJ2-1; D is unclear. Deletions cut 4 bases from V and 7 bases from J, with 14 bases between. Germline CDR1 reads SEHNR; CDR2 reads FQNEAQ (reference sequence). The CDR3 spans 14 residues. CDR3 sequence: CASSSLAWGNEQFF. CDR3 nucleotide sequence: TGTGCCAGCAGCTCGCTTGCGTGGGGAAATGAGCAGTTCTTC.

The chain is built from TRBV13 and TRBJ2-1; 7 bases are shared with TRBD2. The CDR3 extends over 16 amino acids. Per the germline V gene, CDR1 is PRHDT and CDR2 is FYEKMQ (reference sequence). The V segment lost 3 bases and the J segment 4 bases; nucleotides outside the gene matches: 9. The DNA of the CDR3 is TGTGCCAGCAGCTTGACTAGCCTTATGCAATACAATGAGCAGTTCTTC. Encoded protein: CASSLTSLMQYNEQFF.

This rearrangement joins TRBV6-5 to TRBJ1-6; no reliable D call. The CDR3 extends over 15 amino acids. Trimming removed 2 bases from V and 8 bases from J, with 13 bases in between. Germline loops: CDR1 MNHEY, CDR2 SVGAGI. CDR3 sequence reads: CASSYEVSDYSPLHF. The CDR3 DNA follows: TGTGCCAGCAGTTACGAGGTGTCAGATTATTCACCCCTCCACTTT.

J is TRBJ2-7 and V is TRBV4-3; no definite D call. This CDR3 has 14 residues. V was trimmed by 0 bases and J by 5 bases, leaving 11 bases between them. Germline CDR1 reads LGHNA; CDR2 reads YSLEER. Here the CDR3 DNA reads TGCGCCAGCAGCCAAGAGAGTTCTGGAGACGAGCAGTACTTC. Residues: CASSQESSGDEQYF.

The gene calls are TRBV28 and TRBJ2-5; the D gene is possibly TRBD2 (5 bases). The CDR3 has 15 amino acids. Looked up from germline, CDR1 is MDHEN and CDR2 is SYDVKM. Trimming cost V 3 bases and J 5 bases, with 16 bases left between them. The CDR3 DNA is TGTGCCAGCAGTTTGCCTAGAGGGTCGGGGGAGACCCAGTACTTC. This encodes CASSLPRGSGETQYF.

The genes are TRBV9 and TRBJ2-3; maybe TRBD1 (5 bases). This CDR3 region has 13 residues. With 3 bases removed from V and 13 bases from J, the gap between germline ends came to 18 bases. Germline V gene lookup returns CDR1 SGDLS and CDR2 YYNGEE. The CDR3 reads CASSAHSLGDKYF. In DNA, the CDR3 is TGTGCCAGCAGCGCACACTCTCTAGGGGATAAGTATTTT.

This rearrangement joins TRBV27 to TRBJ1-2; the match to TRBD1 covers 9 bases. CDR1 and CDR2 (germline): MNHEY, SMNVEV (reference sequence). The V segment lost 4 bases and the J segment 5 bases; nucleotides outside the gene matches: 5. The CDR3 has 14 amino acids. The CDR3 DNA follows: TGTGCCAGCAGTTACAGGGGGCGCGAATATGGCTACACCTTC. Its translation: CASSYRGREYGYTF.

The chain uses TRBV6-5 and TRBJ2-1; 11 bases agree with TRBD2. Germline V gene sequence: CDR1 MNHEY, CDR2 SVGAGI. The CDR3 consists of 16 residues. J lost 9 bases, V lost 4 bases, and 11 bases had no gene match. The CDR3 loop is CASSSPSSGRGREQFF. As DNA, the CDR3 is TGTGCCAGCAGTTCTCCCAGTAGCGGGAGGGGTCGTGAGCAGTTCTTC.

DNA for the CDR3: TGTGCCAGCAGCCAAGAAGGGGGGCGGCGCGAAGCTTTCTTT. This codes for CASSQEGGRREAFF. The V and J genes are TRBV4-2 and TRBJ1-1, with D possibly TRBD1 on 6 matching bases. The CDR3 is 14 amino acids. The germline gives CDR1 LGHNA, CDR2 YNFKEQ. Trimming took 0 bases from V and 8 from J, leaving 13 bases between them.

V and J are TRBV28 and TRBJ2-1; 7 positions match TRBD2. Looked up from germline, CDR1 is MDHEN and CDR2 is SYDVKM. The CDR3 contains 21 residues. V lost 4 bases, J lost 0 bases, and 21 bases stayed unmatched. CDR3 loop: CASSSPTSTSRRSSSYNEQFF. CDR3 nucleotides: TGTGCCAGCAGTTCTCCGACCTCGACTAGCCGGCGTTCAAGCTCCTACAATGAGCAGTTCTTC.

About this clone itself: Other DNA sequences within the sample encode an identical CDR3. The rearrangement joins TRBV28 to TRBJ2-7; D uncertain. CDR1 MDHEN and CDR2 SYDVKM come from the germline V gene. The CDR3 spans 12 residues. The ends were cut back, 10 bases at V and 7 bases at J, with 17 bases in the middle. The CDR3 sequence: CATHPGGREQYF. The CDR3 nucleotides read TGTGCCACTCATCCTGGTGGGCGGGAGCAGTACTTC.

The chain couples TRBV10-3 to TRBJ2-7; D is perhaps TRBD1 (6 bases). The germline V gene encodes CDR1 ENHRY and CDR2 SYGVKD. The CDR3 sequence is 14 residues long. V lost 9 bases to trimming and J lost 3 bases, with 18 bases between them. CDR3 nucleotide sequence: TGTGCCATAGGACAGTCGGACTCGCGCTACGAGCAGTACTTC. It specifies CAIGQSDSRYEQYF.

The chain carries TRBV7-9 and TRBJ2-7; 9 nucleotides line up with TRBD1. CDR3 size: 15 residues. Germline V gene data show CDR1 as SEHNR and CDR2 as FQNEAQ (reference sequence). J was trimmed by 3 bases and V by 5 bases; bases with no gene match: 8. The CDR3 DNA reads as TGTGCCAGCAGCCCAGGGGACAGGGCCAGCTACGAGCAGTACTTC. Its protein product is CASSPGDRASYEQYF.

The chain carries TRBV20-1 and TRBJ2-5; tentative D call: TRBD2 (6 bases). Germline lookup yields CDR1 DFQATT and CDR2 SNEGSKA (reference sequence). The length of the CDR3 is 11 residues. Trimming pared 8 bases from V and 5 bases from J, leaving 12 bases between. CDR3 in DNA: TGCAGTACCGGGGGTTCGGAGACCCAGTACTTC. This codes for CSTGGSETQYF.

CDR3 region: CASSPKGLEGETQYF. CDR3 bases: TGTGCCAGCAGTCCAAAGGGACTAGAGGGAGAGACCCAGTACTTC. This chain connects TRBV6-1 to TRBJ2-5; 8 bases align to TRBD2. Germline V gene data show CDR1 as MNHNS and CDR2 as SASEGT. The V segment lost 5 bases and the J segment 4 bases; nucleotides outside the gene matches: 9. This CDR3 spans 15 amino acids.